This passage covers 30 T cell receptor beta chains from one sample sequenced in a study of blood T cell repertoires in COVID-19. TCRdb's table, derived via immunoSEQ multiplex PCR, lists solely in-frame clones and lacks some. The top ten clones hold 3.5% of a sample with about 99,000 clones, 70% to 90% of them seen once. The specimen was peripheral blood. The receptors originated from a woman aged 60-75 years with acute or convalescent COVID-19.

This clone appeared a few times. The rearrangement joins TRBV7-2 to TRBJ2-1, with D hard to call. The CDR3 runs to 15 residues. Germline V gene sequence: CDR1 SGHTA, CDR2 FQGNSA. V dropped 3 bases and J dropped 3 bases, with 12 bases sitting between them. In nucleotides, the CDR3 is TGTGCCAGCAGCTTGGGCTCCCCACTCTACAATGAGCAGTTCTTC. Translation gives CASSLGSPLYNEQFF.

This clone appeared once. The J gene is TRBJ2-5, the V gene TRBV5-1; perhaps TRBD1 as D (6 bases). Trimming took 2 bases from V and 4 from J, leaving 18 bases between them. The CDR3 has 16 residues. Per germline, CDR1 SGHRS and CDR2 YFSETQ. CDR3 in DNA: TGCGCCAGCAGCTTATCATCTAAACAGGGTGGAGAGACCCAGTACTTC. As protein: CASSLSSKQGGETQYF.

CDR3 nucleotide sequence: TGTGCCAGCTCACCAGAGACAGGGAGGGAAAAACTGTTTTTT. Amino acid sequence: CASSPETGREKLFF. The gene calls are TRBV18 and TRBJ1-4, with 7 bases that match TRBD1. Trimming cost V 2 bases and J 8 bases; bases outside gene matches: 5. The CDR3 covers 14 residues. Germline assignment: CDR1 KGHSH and CDR2 LQKENI. The variable domain in full, with the rest retrieved from reference TRBV18 and TRBJ1-4, is NAGVMQNPRHLVRRRGQEARLRCSPMKGHSHVYWYRQLPEEGLKFMVYLQKENIIDESGMPKERFSAEFPKEGPSILRIQQVVRGDSAAYFCASSPETGREKLFFGSGTQLSVL.

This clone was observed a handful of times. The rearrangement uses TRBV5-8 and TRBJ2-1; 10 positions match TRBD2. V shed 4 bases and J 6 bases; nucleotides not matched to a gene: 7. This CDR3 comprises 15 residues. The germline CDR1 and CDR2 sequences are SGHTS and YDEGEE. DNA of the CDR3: TGTGCCAGCAGCCTGGTTAGCGGGGGGCCCAATGAGCAGTTCTTC. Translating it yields CASSLVSGGPNEQFF.

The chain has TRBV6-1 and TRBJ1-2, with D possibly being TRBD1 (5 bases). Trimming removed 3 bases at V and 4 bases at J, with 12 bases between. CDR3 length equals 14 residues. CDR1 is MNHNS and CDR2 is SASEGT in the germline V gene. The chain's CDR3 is CASSEGGDPYGYTF. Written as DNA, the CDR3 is TGTGCCAGCAGTGAGGGGGGGGATCCCTATGGCTACACCTTC.

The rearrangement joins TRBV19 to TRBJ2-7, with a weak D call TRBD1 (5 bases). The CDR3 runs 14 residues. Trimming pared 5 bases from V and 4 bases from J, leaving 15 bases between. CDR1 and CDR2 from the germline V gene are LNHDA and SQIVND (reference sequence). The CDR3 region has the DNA TGTGCCAGTAGTTACACCATAGACAGATACGAGCAGTACTTC. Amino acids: CASSYTIDRYEQYF.

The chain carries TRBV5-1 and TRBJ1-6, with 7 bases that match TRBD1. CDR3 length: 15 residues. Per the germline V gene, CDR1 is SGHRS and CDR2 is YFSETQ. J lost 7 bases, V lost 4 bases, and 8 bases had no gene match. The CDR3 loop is CASSEEGQRNSPLHF. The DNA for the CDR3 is TGCGCCAGCAGCGAGGAGGGACAGCGGAATTCACCCCTCCACTTT.

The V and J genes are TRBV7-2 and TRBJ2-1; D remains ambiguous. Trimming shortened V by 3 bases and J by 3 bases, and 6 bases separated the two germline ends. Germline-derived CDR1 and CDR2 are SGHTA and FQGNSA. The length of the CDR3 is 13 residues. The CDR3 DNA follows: TGTGCCAGCAGCTTGAGGAACTACAATGAGCAGTTCTTC. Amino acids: CASSLRNYNEQFF.

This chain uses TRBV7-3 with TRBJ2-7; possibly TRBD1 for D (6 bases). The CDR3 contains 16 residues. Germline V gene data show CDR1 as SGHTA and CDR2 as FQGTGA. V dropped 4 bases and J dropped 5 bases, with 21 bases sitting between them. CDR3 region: CASSSRTPRGIDEQYF. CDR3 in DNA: TGTGCCAGCAGCTCTCGAACTCCCAGGGGCATCGACGAGCAGTACTTC.

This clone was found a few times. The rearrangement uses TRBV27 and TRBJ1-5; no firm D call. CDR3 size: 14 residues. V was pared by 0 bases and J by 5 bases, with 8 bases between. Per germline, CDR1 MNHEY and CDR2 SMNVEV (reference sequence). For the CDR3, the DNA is TGTGCCAGCAGTTTATCCATTTTTGATCAGCCCCAGCATTTT. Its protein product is CASSLSIFDQPQHF.

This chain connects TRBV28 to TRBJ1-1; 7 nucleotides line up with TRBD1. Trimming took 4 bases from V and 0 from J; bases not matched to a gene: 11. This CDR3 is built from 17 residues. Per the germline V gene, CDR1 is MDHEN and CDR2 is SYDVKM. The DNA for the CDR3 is TGTGCCAGCAGTTCGCGGTTAGGGGGCTTAATGAACACTGAAGCTTTCTTT. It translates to CASSSRLGGLMNTEAFF.

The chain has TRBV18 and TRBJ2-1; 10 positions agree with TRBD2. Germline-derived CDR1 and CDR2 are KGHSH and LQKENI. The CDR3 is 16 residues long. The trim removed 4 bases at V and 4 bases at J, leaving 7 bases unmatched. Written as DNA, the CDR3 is TGTGCCAGCTCACTCGACGAACTAGCGGGGTACAATGAGCAGTTCTTC. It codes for CASSLDELAGYNEQFF.

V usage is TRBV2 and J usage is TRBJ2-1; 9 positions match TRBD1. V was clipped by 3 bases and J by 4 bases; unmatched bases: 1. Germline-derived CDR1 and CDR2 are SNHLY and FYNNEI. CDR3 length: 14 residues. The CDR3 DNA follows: TGTGCCAGCAGTGAGGGACAGGGTTACAATGAGCAGTTCTTC. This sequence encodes CASSEGQGYNEQFF.

CDR3 protein: CASSVGSGRGVETQYF. The CDR3 nucleotides are TGTGCCAGCAGTGTCGGTAGCGGGAGGGGAGTAGAGACCCAGTACTTC. This sequence joins TRBV6-1 and TRBJ2-5; 11 nucleotides align to TRBD2. The CDR3 is 16 residues long. V shed 4 bases and J 4 bases; nucleotides not matched to a gene: 8. Per germline, CDR1 MNHNS and CDR2 SASEGT.

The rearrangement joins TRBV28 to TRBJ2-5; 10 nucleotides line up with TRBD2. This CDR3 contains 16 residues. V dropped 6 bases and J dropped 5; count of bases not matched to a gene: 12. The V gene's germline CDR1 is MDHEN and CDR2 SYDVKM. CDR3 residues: CASRLSGRLGVETQYF. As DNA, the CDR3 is TGTGCCAGCAGACTTAGCGGGAGGCTGGGGGTGGAGACCCAGTACTTC. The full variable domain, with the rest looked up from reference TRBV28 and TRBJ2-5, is DVKVTQSSRYLVKRTGEKVFLECVQDMDHENMFWYRQDPGLGLRLIYFSYDVKMKEKGDIPEGYSVSREKKERFSLILESASTNQTSMYLCASRLSGRLGVETQYFGPGTRLLVL.

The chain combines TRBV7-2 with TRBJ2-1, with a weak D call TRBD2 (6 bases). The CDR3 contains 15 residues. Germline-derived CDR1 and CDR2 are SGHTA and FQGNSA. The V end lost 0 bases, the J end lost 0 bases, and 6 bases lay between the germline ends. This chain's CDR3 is CASSLAGSSYNEQFF. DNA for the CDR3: TGTGCCAGCAGCTTAGCCGGGAGCTCCTACAATGAGCAGTTCTTC.

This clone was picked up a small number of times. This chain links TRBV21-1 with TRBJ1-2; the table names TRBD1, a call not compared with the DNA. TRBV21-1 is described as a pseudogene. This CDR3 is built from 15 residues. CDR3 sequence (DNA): TGTGCCAGCAGCAGTCCCGACAGGGTACGGGATGGCTACACCTTC. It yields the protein CASSSPDRVRDGYTF.

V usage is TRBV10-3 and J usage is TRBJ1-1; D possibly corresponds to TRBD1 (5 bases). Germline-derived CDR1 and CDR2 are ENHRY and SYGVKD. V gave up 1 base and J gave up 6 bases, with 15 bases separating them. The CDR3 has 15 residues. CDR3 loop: CAISEYEGRGAEAFF. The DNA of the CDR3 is TGTGCCATCAGTGAGTACGAGGGGCGCGGGGCTGAAGCTTTCTTT.

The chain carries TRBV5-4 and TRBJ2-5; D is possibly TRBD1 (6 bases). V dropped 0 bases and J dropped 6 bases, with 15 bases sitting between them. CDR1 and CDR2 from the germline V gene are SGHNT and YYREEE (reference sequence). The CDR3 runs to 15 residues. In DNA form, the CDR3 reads TGTGCCAGCAGCTTGGAGGGCAGGGGACGACAGACCCAGTACTTC. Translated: CASSLEGRGRQTQYF.

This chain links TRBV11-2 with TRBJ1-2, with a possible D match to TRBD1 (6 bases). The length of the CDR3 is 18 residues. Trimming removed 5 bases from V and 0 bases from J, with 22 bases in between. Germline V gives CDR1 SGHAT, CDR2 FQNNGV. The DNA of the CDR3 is TGTGCCAGCAGCCCAACCCTCTCAAGACAGGTCCCTAACTATGGCTACACCTTC. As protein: CASSPTLSRQVPNYGYTF.

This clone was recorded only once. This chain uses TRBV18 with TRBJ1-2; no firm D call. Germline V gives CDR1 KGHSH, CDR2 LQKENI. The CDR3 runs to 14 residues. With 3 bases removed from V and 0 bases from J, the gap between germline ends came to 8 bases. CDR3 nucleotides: TGTGCCAGCTCACCGGGCACCGCTAACTATGGCTACACCTTC. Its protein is CASSPGTANYGYTF.

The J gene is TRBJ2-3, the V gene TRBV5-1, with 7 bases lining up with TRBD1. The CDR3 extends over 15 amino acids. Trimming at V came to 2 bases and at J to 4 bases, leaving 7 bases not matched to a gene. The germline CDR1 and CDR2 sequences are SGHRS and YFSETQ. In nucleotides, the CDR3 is TGCGCCAGCAGCTTAAGAGGGGGCGCATCAGATACGCAGTATTTT. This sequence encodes CASSLRGGASDTQYF.

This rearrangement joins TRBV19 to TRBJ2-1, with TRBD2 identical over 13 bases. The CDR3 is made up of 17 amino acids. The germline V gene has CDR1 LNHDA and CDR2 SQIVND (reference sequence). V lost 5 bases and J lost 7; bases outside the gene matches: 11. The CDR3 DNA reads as TGTGCCAGTAGTTTCCGGACTAGCGGGAGCAAATCAAATGAGCAGTTCTTC. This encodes CASSFRTSGSKSNEQFF.

The CDR3 reads CASIPGGGAGQPQHF. CDR3 nucleotides: TGTGCCAGCATCCCTGGGGGAGGGGCGGGGCAGCCCCAGCATTTT. The chain has TRBV5-8 and TRBJ1-5; TRBD1 might be the D (5 bases). Germline CDR1 SGHTS, CDR2 YDEGEE. Trimming removed 6 bases at V and 7 bases at J, with 20 bases between. The CDR3 extends over 15 amino acids.

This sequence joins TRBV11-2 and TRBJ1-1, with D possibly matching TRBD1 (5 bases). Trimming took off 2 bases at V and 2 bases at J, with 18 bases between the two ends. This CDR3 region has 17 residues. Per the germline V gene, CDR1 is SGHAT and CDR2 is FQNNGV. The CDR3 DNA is TGTGCCAGCAGCTTATCCCGGTTATGGGGCGAAAACACTGAAGCTTTCTTT. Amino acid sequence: CASSLSRLWGENTEAFF.

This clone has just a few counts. The CDR3 here is CATSDLGLDEQYV. Here the CDR3 DNA reads TGTGCCACCAGTGATTTGGGACTTGACGAGCAGTACGTC. J is TRBJ2-7 and V is TRBV24-1; D might be TRBD2 (5 bases). The CDR3 is 13 residues long. The germline gives CDR1 KGHDR, CDR2 SFDVKD. Trimming took off 0 bases at V and 5 bases at J, with 7 bases between the two ends.

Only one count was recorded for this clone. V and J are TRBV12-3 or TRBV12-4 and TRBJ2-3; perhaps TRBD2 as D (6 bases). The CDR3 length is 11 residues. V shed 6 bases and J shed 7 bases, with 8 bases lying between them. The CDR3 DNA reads TGTGCCAGCAGCCGCGGGAATACGCAGTATTTT. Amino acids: CASSRGNTQYF.

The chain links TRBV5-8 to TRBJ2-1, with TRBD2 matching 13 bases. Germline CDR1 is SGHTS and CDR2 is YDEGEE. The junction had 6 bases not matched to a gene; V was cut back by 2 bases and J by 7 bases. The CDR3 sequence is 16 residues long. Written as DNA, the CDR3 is TGTGCCAGCAGCTTAGGACTAGCGGGAGCACGGAATGAGCAGTTCTTC. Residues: CASSLGLAGARNEQFF. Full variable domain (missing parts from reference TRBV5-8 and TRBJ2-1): EAGVTQSPTHLIKTRGQQATLRCSPISGHTSVYWYQQALGLGLQFLLWYDEGEERNRGNFPPRFSGRQFPNYSSELNVNALELEDSALYLCASSLGLAGARNEQFFGPGTRLTVL.

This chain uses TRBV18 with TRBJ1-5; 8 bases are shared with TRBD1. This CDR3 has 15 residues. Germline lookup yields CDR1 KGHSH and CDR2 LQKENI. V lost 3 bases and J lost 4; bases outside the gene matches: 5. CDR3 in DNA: TGTGCCAGCTCACCGGGACAGGCTTTTAATCAGCCCCAGCATTTT. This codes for CASSPGQAFNQPQHF. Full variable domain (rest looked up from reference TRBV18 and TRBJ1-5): NAGVMQNPRHLVRRRGQEARLRCSPMKGHSHVYWYRQLPEEGLKFMVYLQKENIIDESGMPKERFSAEFPKEGPSILRIQQVVRGDSAAYFCASSPGQAFNQPQHFGDGTRLSIL.

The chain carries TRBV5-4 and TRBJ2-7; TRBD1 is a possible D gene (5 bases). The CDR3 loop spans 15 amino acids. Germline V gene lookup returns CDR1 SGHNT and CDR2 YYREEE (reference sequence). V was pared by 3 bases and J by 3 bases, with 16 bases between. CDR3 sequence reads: CASSSGQNRLYEQYF. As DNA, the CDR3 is TGTGCCAGCAGCTCCGGACAAAATCGCCTCTACGAGCAGTACTTC.